The entry that follows covers one T cell receptor beta chain sequence. Its antigen specificity is not known. No much larger clone exists at a distance of one base, and base qualities are not known. This sample is part of a study of blood T cell repertoires in COVID-19 (dated by TCRdb to about 2020). In terms of the full investigation: The collaborator samples originated in the United States, Italy and Spain and spanned the acute and convalescent phases of COVID-19. The prospective study material was composed of cDNA or gDNA derived from T cells, B-cell-depleted T cells, or PBMCs. Where available, HLA class I and class II types were obtained from metadata supplied by the sample provider rather than from assay-based typing. The dataset comprised deeply sampled blood TCRbeta repertoires from subjects exposed to, actively infected with, or recovered from COVID-19. Sample metadata almost always included a de-identified subject ID, COVID-19 status, age in years and sex. A freely available public database, intended as a resource for researchers studying the immune response to SARS-CoV-2, is where the repertoires were released. The samples were drawn from two sources: the first 160 participants of the ongoing ImmuneRACE study, and fewer than 1,500 subjects contributed by 6 global collaborators. Results and caveats for the whole study, not just this receptor: Clinical and demographic metadata were provided uncurated, with the amount varying by source and participant.

In Seattle, one collaborating source enrolled patients while the infection was active and tracked those patients longitudinally over the course of disease. The collaborating institutions used their own protocols to collect whole blood in K2EDTA tubes. Collaborator samples were shipped for TCRbeta analysis as frozen whole blood, isolated PBMCs, or DNA extracted from either sample type. The CDR3, from cysteine to phenylalanine, totals 19 residues. Only the CDR3 region is kept as DNA, spanning 57 bases read in frame from base 1. The germline V gene encodes CDR1 LGHNA and CDR2 YSLEER. Germline trimming amounts to 0 bases on V and 4 bases on J, with 12 as the count of junction bases outside the gene matches. TCRbeta CDR3 regions were amplified from genomic DNA by means of the immunoSEQ Assay, a bias-controlled multiplex PCR. On the authors' methods: The number of nucleated cells in each sample was estimated from the amplification of reference gene primers within the assay. To quantify the absolute abundance of each unique TCRbeta CDR3 rearrangement, sequence reads were collapsed and filtered. For each sample, productive Simpson clonality was calculated by taking the square root of Simpson's diversity index across productive rearrangements. The clones in this table, taken by TCRdb from immuneACCESS, are in-frame only. Not every clone is retained; where verified, under half of the shortfall comes from an unresolved V gene, and the cause of the rest is unknown. That table supplies the V and J calls and clone size; D and trimming were determined from the DNA. The table for this sample lists about 180,000 clones; about 81% of them were counted only once. The top ten clonotypes cover about 12% of the sample.

Sequencing was carried out using peripheral blood. The sequence joins TRBV4-3 to TRBJ1-4; a stretch of 9 junction bases matches TRBD1. This TCR was recovered from an elderly woman with COVID-19, enrolled during active disease. The CDR3 amino acid sequence is: CASSQDQLGDRAFNEKLFF. Here is the DNA: TGCGCCAGCAGCCAAGACCAGCTGGGGGACAGGGCCTTTAATGAAAAACTGTTTTTT.